The rows below give T cell receptor beta chains drawn from one sample of a study of OX40 agonist ivuxolimab in advanced cancers. Clones were read by immunoSEQ multiplex PCR, and TCRdb kept only the in-frame ones, dropping some. The sample consists of roughly 72,000 clones, roughly 93% of them appearing once. The sequencing used CD4+ or CD8+ T cells sorted from blood, collected in a trial of the OX40 agonist ivuxolimab. The receptors were gathered from an adult with an advanced solid tumor such as melanoma, head and neck, liver or kidney cancer. The CDR3 runs from the conserved cysteine through the conserved F or W. The order of the fields is J gene, V gene, D gene, clone size, CDR3 protein, CDR3 DNA. D genes are given only for firm matches. Size is stated for part of the rows, as once, few or many counts, or as a class when the clone is expanded.

TRBJ1-1,TRBV6-5,-,once,CASSYTGGGTNTEAFF,TGTGCCAGCAGTTACACCGGGGGGGGAACGAACACTGAAGCTTTCTTT
TRBJ1-1,TRBV10-3,-,-,CAISEPPLRTEAFF,TGTGCCATCAGTGAGCCCCCCTTACGGACTGAAGCTTTCTTT
TRBJ1-1,TRBV7-6,-,-,CASSAAVWTEAFF,TGTGCCAGCAGCGCCGCAGTTTGGACTGAAGCTTTCTTT
TRBJ2-2,TRBV7-6,-,-,CASSLERVMNTGELFF,TGTGCCAGCAGCTTAGAGAGGGTAATGAACACCGGGGAGCTGTTTTTT
TRBJ1-1,TRBV9,-,hyperexpanded,CASSVESEGTNTEAFF,TGTGCCAGCAGCGTAGAGTCGGAGGGGACGAACACTGAAGCTTTCTTT
TRBJ2-7,TRBV28,-,-,CASTPLQGLYEQYF,TGTGCCAGCACCCCCCTTCAGGGCCTCTACGAGCAGTACTTC
TRBJ2-7,TRBV20-1,-,-,CSAREEYEQYF,TGCAGTGCTAGAGAGGAATACGAGCAGTACTTC
TRBJ2-2,TRBV7-3,TRBD1,-,CASSLDRGTANTGELFF,TGTGCCAGCAGCCTAGATAGGGGGACAGCGAACACCGGGGAGCTGTTTTTT
TRBJ2-7,TRBV25-1,-,-,CASSEWDGTYEQYF,TGTGCCAGCAGTGAATGGGACGGGACCTACGAGCAGTACTTC
TRBJ1-5,TRBV5-4,-,-,CASSPGGAGSNQPQHF,TGTGCCAGCAGCCCAGGTGGGGCAGGTAGCAATCAGCCCCAGCATTTT
TRBJ1-4,TRBV11-1,-,-,CASSLEDPADEKLFF,TGTGCCAGCAGCTTAGAGGACCCGGCGGACGAAAAACTGTTTTTT
TRBJ2-7,TRBV13,TRBD1,-,CASSYGTGGSYEQYF,TGTGCCAGCAGCTACGGGACAGGGGGCTCCTACGAGCAGTACTTC
TRBJ1-2,TRBV7-9,-,-,CASSLAGASYGYTF,TGTGCCAGCAGCTTAGCCGGGGCTAGCTATGGCTACACCTTC
TRBJ2-7,TRBV7-6,-,-,CASSYGQAGEQYF,TGTGCCAGCAGCTACGGACAGGCGGGGGAGCAGTACTTC
TRBJ2-7,TRBV11-2,-,-,CASSLELTSTYEQYF,TGTGCCAGCAGCTTAGAACTTACTAGTACCTACGAGCAGTACTTC
TRBJ1-1,TRBV12-1,-,-,CASSFGRGRRGTEAFF,TGTGCCAGCAGCTTTGGTAGGGGCCGGCGCGGCACTGAAGCTTTCTTT
TRBJ2-3,TRBV5-4,-,-,CAEGQGYTDTQYF,TGTGCCGAGGGCCAGGGGTACACAGATACGCAGTATTTT
TRBJ1-1,TRBV7-9,-,-,CASSLNTDESRNTEAFF,TGTGCCAGCAGCTTAAATACCGATGAGAGCAGGAACACTGAAGCTTTCTTT
TRBJ1-1,TRBV7-8,-,-,CASSFEGGGTEAFF,TGTGCCAGCAGCTTTGAGGGAGGGGGCACTGAAGCTTTCTTT
TRBJ2-2,TRBV27,-,-,CASSLQLGENTGELFF,TGTGCCAGCAGTTTACAACTTGGGGAGAACACCGGGGAGCTGTTTTTT
TRBJ2-1,TRBV9,-,-,CASSVAPGGLYNEQFF,TGTGCCAGCAGCGTAGCTCCGGGGGGCCTATACAATGAGCAGTTCTTC
TRBJ2-5,TRBV29-1,TRBD2,-,CSVAPSGGWETQYF,TGCAGCGTGGCCCCCAGCGGGGGATGGGAGACCCAGTACTTC
TRBJ2-7,TRBV7-2,-,-,CASSHKGLASVTPYEQYF,TGTGCCAGCAGCCACAAGGGCCTGGCTAGCGTCACCCCCTACGAGCAGTACTTC
TRBJ2-7,TRBV5-6,-,-,CASSLGGYEQYF,TGTGCCAGCAGCTTGGGAGGGTACGAGCAGTACTTC
TRBJ2-6,TRBV27,-,-,CASTLRGAFISGANVLTF,TGTGCCAGCACCTTGAGGGGGGCGTTTATCTCTGGGGCCAACGTCCTGACTTTC
TRBJ2-1,TRBV28,-,-,CASRLTGLYEQFF,TGTGCCAGCAGACTCACAGGGTTATATGAGCAGTTCTTC
TRBJ2-7,TRBV7-6,-,-,CASSLGGRGYEQYF,TGTGCCAGCAGCTTAGGTGGCAGGGGCTACGAGCAGTACTTC
TRBJ1-6,TRBV4-3,TRBD1,-,CASSQEATGDSPLHF,TGCGCCAGCAGCCAAGAGGCGACAGGGGACTCACCCCTCCACTTT
TRBJ1-1,TRBV29-1,TRBD1,-,CSVTQGAGTEAFF,TGCAGCGTAACACAGGGGGCCGGCACTGAAGCTTTCTTT
TRBJ1-5,TRBV4-1,-,-,CASSQGAGSNQPQHF,TGCGCCAGCAGCCAAGGGGCAGGTAGCAATCAGCCCCAGCATTTT
TRBJ1-1,TRBV6-6,-,-,CASSSMRGKAFF,TGTGCCAGCAGTTCCATGCGGGGAAAAGCTTTCTTT
TRBJ1-4,TRBV13,TRBD1,-,CASSSDRVGEKLFF,TGTGCCAGCAGCTCCGACAGGGTTGGTGAAAAACTGTTTTTT
TRBJ2-6,TRBV6-5,-,-,CASRNRYSGANVLTF,TGTGCCAGCAGAAACAGGTACTCTGGGGCCAACGTCCTGACTTTC
TRBJ1-1,TRBV28,-,-,CASSLLAANTEAFF,TGTGCCAGCAGCCTCCTCGCGGCTAACACTGAAGCTTTCTTT
TRBJ1-1,TRBV7-9,-,-,CASSLGSTEAFF,TGTGCCAGCAGCTTGGGGTCCACTGAAGCTTTCTTT
TRBJ2-1,TRBV4-3,-,-,CASSQGLLARDEQFF,TGCGCCAGCAGCCAAGGCCTACTAGCTCGGGATGAGCAGTTCTTC
TRBJ2-6,TRBV28,-,-,CASSPQRANVLTF,TGTGCCAGCAGTCCCCAGAGGGCCAACGTCCTGACTTTC
TRBJ2-1,TRBV27,TRBD2,-,CASSFVAGLFGEQFF,TGTGCCAGCAGCTTTGTAGCGGGGCTCTTCGGGGAGCAGTTCTTC
TRBJ2-7,TRBV4-1,TRBD2,-,CASSQEIAGGPYEQYF,TGCGCCAGCAGCCAAGAAATAGCGGGAGGACCCTACGAGCAGTACTTC
TRBJ2-2,TRBV4-3,TRBD2,-,CASSQESLAGAANTGELFF,TGCGCCAGCAGCCAAGAGTCACTAGCGGGGGCCGCGAACACCGGGGAGCTGTTTTTT
TRBJ2-1,TRBV4-1,-,-,CASSQEPRVYNEQFF,TGCGCCAGCAGCCAAGAACCCAGGGTTTACAATGAGCAGTTCTTC
TRBJ1-2,TRBV5-4,-,-,CASSLADDELDGFYTF,TGTGCCAGCAGCTTGGCCGACGACGAATTAGATGGTTTCTACACCTTC
TRBJ2-7,TRBV9,TRBD1,-,CASSVDPGQGVNEQYF,TGTGCCAGCAGCGTAGATCCGGGACAGGGGGTAAACGAGCAGTACTTC
TRBJ2-7,TRBV6-1,-,-,CASSYAYEQYF,TGTGCCAGCAGTTACGCGTACGAGCAGTACTTC
TRBJ1-1,TRBV5-1,TRBD1,-,CASSAGTGGIGTEAFF,TGCGCCAGCAGCGCCGGGACAGGGGGCATAGGTACTGAAGCTTTCTTT
TRBJ1-1,TRBV2,TRBD1,-,CASTRTGNTEAFF,TGTGCCAGCACCCGGACAGGGAACACTGAAGCTTTCTTT
TRBJ2-7,TRBV7-2,-,-,CASSLEGPVRFWEQYF,TGTGCCAGCAGCTTGGAGGGGCCCGTTCGGTTTTGGGAGCAGTACTTC
TRBJ2-7,TRBV4-3,-,-,CASSQDLGLGPYEQYF,TGCGCCAGCAGCCAAGATTTAGGACTTGGCCCCTACGAGCAGTACTTC
TRBJ2-7,TRBV9,-,-,CASSLGAGARRTEEQYF,TGTGCCAGCAGCCTGGGGGCGGGGGCGAGGCGTACGGAGGAGCAGTACTTC
TRBJ2-7,TRBV9,TRBD1,-,CASSPQPGQGGLLTYEQYF,TGTGCCAGCAGCCCCCAACCGGGACAGGGGGGGTTGCTCACCTACGAGCAGTACTTC
TRBJ2-7,TRBV5-6,-,-,CASSGKTDYEQYF,TGTGCCAGCAGCGGAAAGACAGACTACGAGCAGTACTTC
TRBJ1-5,TRBV28,-,once,CASSFLDSNQPQHF,TGTGCCAGCAGTTTCTTAGATAGCAATCAGCCCCAGCATTTT
TRBJ2-3,TRBV7-9,-,-,CASSTDTQYF,TGTGCCAGCAGCACAGATACGCAGTATTTT
TRBJ2-5,TRBV7-2,-,-,CASSLGGGYQETQYF,TGTGCCAGCAGCTTAGGTGGGGGATACCAAGAGACCCAGTACTTC
TRBJ2-2,TRBV27,-,-,CASSFGGNGELFF,TGTGCCAGCAGTTTCGGGGGCAACGGGGAGCTGTTTTTT
TRBJ2-3,TRBV5-6,-,-,CASSFTDTQYF,TGTGCCAGCAGTTTCACAGATACGCAGTATTTT
TRBJ2-1,TRBV28,TRBD1,-,CASSRPGQGFNEQFF,TGTGCCAGCAGCCGACCGGGACAGGGTTTCAATGAGCAGTTCTTC
TRBJ1-5,TRBV27,-,-,CANNSNQPQHF,TGTGCCAACAATAGCAATCAGCCCCAGCATTTT
TRBJ1-1,TRBV7-6,-,few,CASSHGGSMNTEAFF,TGTGCCAGCAGCCACGGGGGCAGCATGAACACTGAAGCTTTCTTT